The 4 T cell receptor beta chains reported below all come from one sample, sequenced in a study of shared clonotypes between healthy human individuals. Produced via immunoSEQ multiplex PCR; TCRdb's table is partial and in-frame only. The table records 450,000 to 600,000 clones, roughly 78% of them present only once. The sequenced sample consisted of PBMCs. Source of these receptors: a woman aged 40 to 50 in good health. Some clones in this sample may be carry-over from other donors' samples.

The rearrangement uses TRBV20-1 and TRBJ2-7; D remains ambiguous. Germline loops: CDR1 DFQATT, CDR2 SNEGSKA (reference sequence). V dropped 6 bases and J dropped 5 bases, with 11 bases sitting between them. The CDR3 covers 11 residues. CDR3 in DNA: TGCAGTGCCCTAGGAGAGGACGAGCAGTACTTC. Translation: CSALGEDEQYF.

The rearrangement uses TRBV7-2 and TRBJ2-2; possible D gene TRBD1, 6 bases. Per the germline V gene, CDR1 is SGHTA and CDR2 is FQGNSA. The CDR3 loop spans 15 amino acids. Trimming removed 4 bases at V and 6 bases at J, with 15 bases between. The CDR3 sequence is CASSSQGRSPGELFF. In DNA, the CDR3 is TGTGCCAGCAGCTCACAGGGCCGATCTCCCGGGGAGCTGTTTTTT.

The chain has TRBV6-6 and TRBJ2-7, with 11 positions matching TRBD1. The germline gives CDR1 MNHNY, CDR2 SVGAGI (reference sequence). The CDR3 length is 13 residues. Germline trimming cut 5 bases from V and 6 bases from J; bases unmatched to any gene: 3. CDR3 coding DNA: TGTGCCAGCAGTGAGGGGACAGGGGGCGAGCAGTACTTC. Protein: CASSEGTGGEQYF.

The gene calls are TRBV6-6 and TRBJ1-5; no clear D. Germline CDR1 reads MNHNY; CDR2 reads SVGAGI (reference sequence). V gave up 2 bases and J gave up 11 bases, with 13 bases separating them. The CDR3 consists of 13 residues. In DNA, the CDR3 is TGTGCCAGCAGTTACGCCCCGAGTCGGTCCCAGCATTTT. Translated, it gives CASSYAPSRSQHF.